Shown below are 22 T cell receptor beta chains from a single sample sequenced in a study of metastatic and nonmetastatic thyroid tumors. The entire patient cohort was treatment-naive prior to thyroid surgery. TCRdb used MiXCR to call clones anew from the PCR reads. The data show roughly 83,000 clones, about 15% seen once. The sequenced sample was blood. All receptors come from a female donor with papillary thyroid cancer or a benign thyroid nodule (not recorded which). Some clones in this sample may be carry-over from other donors' samples.

Many counts were recorded for this clone. One end of the junction is discordant with germline, which a read error may explain. The gene calls are TRBV7-7 and TRBJ2-2, with D maybe TRBD1 (5 bases). Germline loops: CDR1 SSHAT, CDR2 FNYEAQ (reference sequence). The CDR3 contains 15 residues. CDR3 protein: CASRTSLGHTGELFF. Here the CDR3 DNA reads TGTGCTAGCAGGACCTCGCTGGGGCACACCGGGGAGCTGTTTTTT. The full variable domain, rest sourced from reference TRBV7-7 and TRBJ2-2, is GAGVSQSPRYKVTKRGQDVTLRCDPISSHATLYWYQQALGQGPEFLTYFNYEAQPDKSGLPSDRFSAERPEGSISTLTIQRTEQRDSAMYRCASRTSLGHTGELFFGEGSRLTVL.

Ten or more counts support this clone. The chain has TRBV6-1 and TRBJ2-2; 9 bases fit TRBD1. CDR1 and CDR2 from the germline V gene are MNHNS and SASEGT. The CDR3 contains 15 residues. J gave up 6 bases and V 6 bases, and 8 bases lay outside the gene matches. For the CDR3, the DNA is TGTGCCAGCAGCTCAACCGGGACAGGGCCCGGGGAGCTGTTTTTT. Translated: CASSSTGTGPGELFF.

Ten or more counts support this clone. This chain connects TRBV28 to TRBJ1-2, with no clear D. This CDR3 contains 12 residues. CDR1 is MDHEN, CDR2 SYDVKM, per germline. Trimming left V 5 bases short and J 6 bases short, with 10 bases between. CDR3 DNA sequence: TGTGCCAGCAGTCCCCCGACTCATGGCTACACCTTC. This sequence encodes CASSPPTHGYTF.

A remark on this clone: A much larger clone differs from this one at a single base, so this may be a read error. The V call is TRBV18, the J call TRBJ2-5; D ambiguous. From germline, CDR1 is KGHSH and CDR2 LQKENI. The CDR3 sequence is 11 residues long. Trimming removed 3 bases at V and 3 bases at J, with 2 bases between. The CDR3 sequence: CASSPKETQYF. The CDR3, as DNA: TGTGCCAGCTCACCTAAAGAGACCCAGTACTTC.

For this clone: A much larger clone differs from this one at a single base, so this may be a read error. The chain links TRBV5-5 to TRBJ2-6; D possibly corresponds to TRBD1 (5 bases). Germline V gives CDR1 SGHKS, CDR2 YYEKEE (reference sequence). This CDR3 region has 16 residues. CDR3 nucleotides: TGTGCCAGCAGCTTGTGGAAAAGCTCTGGGGCCAAGGTCCTGACTTTC. Amino acids: CASSLWKSSGAKVLTF.

This clone was counted a single time. The chain joins TRBV7-8 to TRBJ1-1; D is undetermined. Deletions cut 7 bases from V and 2 bases from J, with 17 bases between. This CDR3 is 15 amino acids long. CDR1 is SGHVS, CDR2 FQNEAQ, per germline. This CDR3 is CASILLQGINTEAFF. The CDR3, as DNA: TGTGCCAGCATCCTACTCCAAGGAATCAACACTGAAGCTTTCTTT.

In this sample, this clone turned up many times. The gene calls are TRBV27 and TRBJ1-6; 8 bases are shared with TRBD1. Germline V gene data show CDR1 as MNHEY and CDR2 as SMNVEV (reference sequence). The CDR3 spans 17 residues. The junction had 8 bases not matched to a gene; V was cut back by 6 bases and J by 1 base. This chain's CDR3 is CASSIDRGPSYNSPLHF. CDR3 in DNA: TGTGCCAGCAGCATAGACAGGGGTCCGTCCTATAATTCACCCCTCCACTTT.

This clone was seen at least ten times. CDR3 in DNA: TGTGCCAGCAGTTTAGATATTGTGGGGGGAGGTGGCAAAAACATTCAGTACTTC. It encodes CASSLDIVGGGGKNIQYF. The V call is TRBV28, the J call TRBJ2-4, with D tentatively TRBD2 (6 bases). In germline, CDR1 is MDHEN, CDR2 SYDVKM. This CDR3 has 18 amino acids. Trimming pared 2 bases from V and 3 bases from J, leaving 20 bases between. The variable domain in full, with the rest retrieved from reference TRBV28 and TRBJ2-4, is DVKVTQSSRYLVKRTGEKVFLECVQDMDHENMFWYRQDPGLGLRLIYFSYDVKMKEKGDIPEGYSVSREKKERFSLILESASTNQTSMYLCASSLDIVGGGGKNIQYFGAGTRLSVL.

Worth noting for this clone: One base away lies a much larger clone, so this may be a sequencing read error. The gene calls are TRBV28 and TRBJ2-1; 7 bases fit TRBD2. CDR3 length: 15 residues. Looked up from germline, CDR1 is MDHEN and CDR2 is SYDVKM. The J segment lost 4 bases and the V segment lost 8 bases, leaving 11 bases of the junction unmatched. The DNA of the CDR3 is TGTGCCAGCTCCGGCGCGGTGGGGGGGTACAATGAGCAGTTCTTC. This gives the protein CASSGAVGGYNEQFF. Drawing the rest from reference TRBV28 and TRBJ2-1, the complete variable domain is DVKVTQSSRYLVKRTGEKVFLECVQDMDHENMFWYRQDPGLGLRLIYFSYDVKMKEKGDIPEGYSVSREKKERFSLILESASTNQTSMYLCASSGAVGGYNEQFFGPGTRLTVL.

This clone turned up a few times. The chain carries TRBV28 and TRBJ1-6, with 7 bases aligning to TRBD1. With V trimmed by 5 bases and J by 3 bases, 7 bases remained unmatched. The germline V gene encodes CDR1 MDHEN and CDR2 SYDVKM. The CDR3 is 16 residues long. The CDR3 DNA reads TGTGCCAGCAGTAGACAGGGTGTGTTCTATAATTCACCCCTCCACTTT. Translation gives CASSRQGVFYNSPLHF.

This clone was recorded many times. CDR3 in amino acids: CAWSAPNRGDSYTF. The CDR3, as DNA: TGTGCCTGGAGTGCTCCGAACAGGGGTGACTCCTACACCTTC. The chain links TRBV30 to TRBJ1-2; TRBD1 matches at 7 bases. Germline V CDR1 and CDR2: GTSNPN, SVGIG (reference sequence). With V trimmed by 1 base and J by 10 bases, 12 bases remained unmatched. The CDR3 spans 14 residues.

With regard to this clone: It may be a read error: a sequence one base away is much more abundant. The chain couples TRBV5-5 to TRBJ1-4; D is undetermined. V lost 3 bases and J 5 bases, leaving 14 bases between the germline ends. This CDR3 comprises 15 residues. Germline loops: CDR1 SGHKS, CDR2 YYEKEE (reference sequence). The CDR3 here is CASSSSVEENEKLFF. For the CDR3, the DNA is TGTGCCAGCAGCTCCTCAGTAGAGGAGAATGAAAAACTGTTTTTT.

Worth noting for this clone: One junction end does not reproduce the germline sequence, and a read error may be involved. The chain couples TRBV12-3 or TRBV12-4 to TRBJ1-6; possible D gene TRBD1, 5 bases. The CDR3 is made up of 14 amino acids. The CDR3 DNA is TGTGCCAGCAGTATCAGGGAGTTTCGTTCACCCCTCCACTTC. Translated, it gives CASSIREFRSPLHF.

This clone has a handful of counts. This may be a read error, as it is one base from a much larger clone. The genes are TRBV27 and TRBJ2-4; 8 bases fit TRBD1. The V and J ends lost 4 bases and 0 bases, in that order; junction bases with no gene match: 14. Germline loops: CDR1 MNHEY, CDR2 SMNVEV (reference sequence). This CDR3 has 19 residues. In DNA form, the CDR3 reads TGTGCCAGCAGTTACCGTCCCGGGACAGGATCTTTAGCCAAAAACATTCAGTACTTC. Encoded protein: CASSYRPGTGSLAKNIQYF.

This clone was observed a few times. At one boundary the junction diverges from the germline segment, which might be a read error. The chain couples TRBV12-3 or TRBV12-4 to TRBJ2-6; the D gene is possibly TRBD1 (5 bases). The CDR3 extends over 14 amino acids. CDR3 sequence reads: CASSDTSGANFLTF. The CDR3 DNA is TGTGCCAGCAGTGACACCTCTGGGGCCAACTTCCTGACTTTC.

This clone appeared a few times. The chain has TRBV6-1 and TRBJ2-5; possibly TRBD1 for D (5 bases). The germline V and J ends were trimmed by 5 bases and 2 bases, with 12 bases remaining between them. The germline CDR1 and CDR2 sequences are MNHNS and SASEGT. The CDR3 length is 14 residues. The CDR3 reads CASSLDTTQETQYF. The CDR3 coding sequence is TGTGCCAGCAGTCTGGACACCACGCAAGAGACCCAGTACTTC.

The sample holds many counts of this clone. This specimen includes other DNA sequences encoding the same CDR3. This sequence joins TRBV15 and TRBJ2-3; 11 nucleotides align to TRBD2. The germline CDR1 and CDR2 sequences are LNHNV and YYDKDF (reference sequence). Losses at the gene ends were 6 bases for V and 8 bases for J; bases not matched to a gene: 10. The CDR3 has 15 residues. CDR3 region: CATSPGLAGGSTQYF. Written as DNA, the CDR3 is TGTGCCACCAGTCCTGGGCTAGCGGGGGGATCTACGCAGTATTTT.

This clone appeared many times. The J gene is TRBJ1-6, the V gene TRBV5-6; D gene ambiguous. CDR3 size: 14 residues. V was clipped by 0 bases and J by 6 bases, with 7 bases between them. From germline, CDR1 is SGHDT and CDR2 YYEEEE. The CDR3, as DNA: TGTGCCAGCAGCTTGGGGGCGGCTAATTCACCCCTCCACTTT. It is translated as CASSLGAANSPLHF. Based on the CDR3 plus reference TRBV5-6 and TRBJ1-6, the full variable domain is DAGVTQSPTHLIKTRGQQVTLRCSPKSGHDTVSWYQQALGQGPQFIFQYYEEEERQRGNFPDRFSGHQFPNYSSELNVNALLLGDSALYLCASSLGAANSPLHFGNGTRLTVT.

This clone was seen many times. The rearrangement joins TRBV5-5 to TRBJ2-7, with TRBD1 matching over 7 bases. J was trimmed by 2 bases and V by 2 bases; bases with no gene match: 7. This CDR3 is 15 amino acids long. CDR1 and CDR2 from the germline V gene are SGHKS and YYEKEE (reference sequence). The CDR3 nucleotides are TGTGCCAGCAGCTTTTTCTGGGACAGCCCCTACGAGCAGTACTTC. It translates to CASSFFWDSPYEQYF.

This clone was seen ten or more times. The chain employs TRBV30 and TRBJ2-1, with TRBD2 identical over 9 bases. The V and J ends lost 4 bases and 4 bases, in that order; junction bases with no gene match: 8. The CDR3 has 15 amino acids. Germline CDR1 and CDR2: GTSNPN and SVGIG (reference sequence). The CDR3 region is CAWNSGRGGYNEQFF. CDR3 in DNA: TGTGCCTGGAACTCCGGGCGGGGGGGATACAATGAGCAGTTCTTC.

A note on this clone: Being one base from a much bigger clone, this may be a read error. This chain connects TRBV10-3 to TRBJ2-3, with 8 bases lining up with TRBD2. Germline V gene lookup returns CDR1 ENHRY and CDR2 SYGVKD. V gave up 4 bases and J gave up 6 bases; unmatched junction bases: 6. The CDR3 is 14 residues long. The CDR3 region has the DNA TGTGCCATCAGTGGGGCGGGGGGAGCTGATACGCAGTATTTT. Translation: CAISGAGGADTQYF.

The chain recombines TRBV5-8 with TRBJ1-1, with no clear D. The V gene's germline CDR1 is SGHTS and CDR2 YDEGEE. Trimming removed 0 bases from V and 5 bases from J, with 14 bases in between. The CDR3 extends over 15 amino acids. CDR3 nucleotide sequence: TGTGCCAGCAGCTTGGGAATTTGGGTAAGGACTGAAGCTTTCTTT. Amino acids: CASSLGIWVRTEAFF.